This T cell receptor beta chain is drawn from a study of blood T cell repertoires in COVID-19. Study-level background: The United States, Italy and Spain were the sources of the acute and convalescent COVID-19 samples. Sources were T cells, B-cell-depleted T cells, or PBMCs; the material itself was cDNA or gDNA.

Libraries were prepared by immunoSEQ multiplex PCR; TCRdb keeps only in-frame clonotypes and omits some of them. The top ten hold over 2.5% of the sample, which has fewer than 250,000 clones, 85% to 90% seen once. Only one count was recorded for this clone. Germline V gives CDR1 SGDLS, CDR2 YYNGEE. The V end was cut by 3 bases, the J end by 0 bases, with 15 bases between. The CDR3 has 16 residues. Source material: peripheral blood. This chain uses TRBV9 with TRBJ1-2; D perhaps matches TRBD1 (5 bases). The origin of this receptor is a man aged 60-69 years with acute or convalescent COVID-19. DNA for the CDR3: TGTGCCAGCAGCGGTGGACAAGAACCCACTAACTATGGCTACACCTTC. This encodes CASSGGQEPTNYGYTF.